Listed here are 2 T cell receptor beta chains from one sample, sequenced in a study of blood T cell repertoires in COVID-19. TCRdb's copy holds only in-frame clones and misses some; the assay was immunoSEQ multiplex PCR. The data show about 200,000 clones, around 80% seen once. What was sequenced was peripheral blood. These receptors originate from a human donor in a cohort sampled during active COVID-19.

This rearrangement joins TRBV12-3 or TRBV12-4 to TRBJ2-1; D is possibly TRBD1 (6 bases). CDR3 length equals 12 residues. Trimming shortened V by 6 bases and J by 6 bases, and 9 bases separated the two germline ends. CDR3 nucleotide sequence: TGTGCCAGCAGGGGACAAACCAATGAGCAGTTCTTC. Translating gives CASRGQTNEQFF.

This clone showed up just a few times. The chain recombines TRBV30 with TRBJ1-6; a possible D gene is TRBD1 (5 bases). The germline CDR1 and CDR2 sequences are GTSNPN and SVGIG (reference sequence). V lost 2 bases and J 9 bases, leaving 14 bases between the germline ends. The CDR3 consists of 14 residues. CDR3 coding DNA: TGTGCCTGGAGTCCCCCGGGACTTTTTTCACCCCTCCACTTT. It is translated as CAWSPPGLFSPLHF.